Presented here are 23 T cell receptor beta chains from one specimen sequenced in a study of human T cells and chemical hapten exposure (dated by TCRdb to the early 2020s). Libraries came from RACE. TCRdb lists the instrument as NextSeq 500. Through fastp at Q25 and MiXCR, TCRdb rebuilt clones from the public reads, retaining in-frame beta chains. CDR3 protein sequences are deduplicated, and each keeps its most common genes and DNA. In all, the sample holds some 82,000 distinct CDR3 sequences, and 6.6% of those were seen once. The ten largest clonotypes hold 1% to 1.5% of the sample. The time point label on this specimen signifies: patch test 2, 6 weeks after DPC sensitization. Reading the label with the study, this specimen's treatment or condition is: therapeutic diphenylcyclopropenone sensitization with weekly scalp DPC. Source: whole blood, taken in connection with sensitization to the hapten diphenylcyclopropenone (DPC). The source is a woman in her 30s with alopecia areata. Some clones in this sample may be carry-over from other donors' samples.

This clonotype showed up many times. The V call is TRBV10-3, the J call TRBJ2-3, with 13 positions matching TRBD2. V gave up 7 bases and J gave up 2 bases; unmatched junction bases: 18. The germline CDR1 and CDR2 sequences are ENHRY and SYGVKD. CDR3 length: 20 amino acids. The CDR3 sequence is CAITPFPGTSGDSTTDTQYF. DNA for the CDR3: TGTGCCATCACCCCCTTCCCCGGGACTAGCGGGGACTCTACCACAGATACGCAGTATTTT.

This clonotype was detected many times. The CDR3 DNA reads TGTGCCAGCAGGCCTCCAGGGTCCCCAGATACGCAGTATTTT. This codes for CASRPPGSPDTQYF. The chain carries TRBV5-5 and TRBJ2-3, with D possibly being TRBD1 (5 bases). Trimming took off 5 bases at V and 4 bases at J, with 14 bases between the two ends. CDR3 length: 14 residues. Germline-derived CDR1 and CDR2 are SGHKS and YYEKEE (reference sequence).

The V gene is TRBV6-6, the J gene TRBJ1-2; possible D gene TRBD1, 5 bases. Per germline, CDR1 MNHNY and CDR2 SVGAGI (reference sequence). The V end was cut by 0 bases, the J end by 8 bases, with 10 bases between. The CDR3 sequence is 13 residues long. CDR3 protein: CASSYSPGRGYTF. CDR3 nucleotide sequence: TGTGCCAGCAGTTACTCCCCAGGGCGCGGCTACACCTTC.

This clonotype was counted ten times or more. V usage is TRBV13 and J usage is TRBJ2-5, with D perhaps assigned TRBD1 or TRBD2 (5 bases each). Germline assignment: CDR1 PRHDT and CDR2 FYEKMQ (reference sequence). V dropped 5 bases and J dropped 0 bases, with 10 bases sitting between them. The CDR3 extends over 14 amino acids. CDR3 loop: CASSIRDDQETQYF. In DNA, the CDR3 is TGTGCCAGCAGCATCCGGGACGACCAAGAGACCCAGTACTTC.

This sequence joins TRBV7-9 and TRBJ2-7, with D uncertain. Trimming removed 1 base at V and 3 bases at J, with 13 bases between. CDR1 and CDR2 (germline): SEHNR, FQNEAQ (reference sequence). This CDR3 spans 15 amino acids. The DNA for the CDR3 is TGTGCCAGCAGCTTAGGGGATAGGTTAAGCTACGAGCAGTACTTC. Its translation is CASSLGDRLSYEQYF. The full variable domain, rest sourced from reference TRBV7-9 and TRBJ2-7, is DTGVSQNPRHKITKRGQNVTFRCDPISEHNRLYWYRQTLGQGPEFLTYFQNEAQLEKSRLLSDRFSAERPKGSFSTLEIQRTEQGDSAMYLCASSLGDRLSYEQYFGPGTRLTVT.

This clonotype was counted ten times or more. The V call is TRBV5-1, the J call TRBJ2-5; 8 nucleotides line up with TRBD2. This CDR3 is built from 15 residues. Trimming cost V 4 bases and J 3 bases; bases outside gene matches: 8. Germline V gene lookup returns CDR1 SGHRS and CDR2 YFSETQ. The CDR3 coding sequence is TGCGCCAGCAGCACACCCGGGACTAGAGAAGAGACCCAGTACTTC. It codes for CASSTPGTREETQYF.

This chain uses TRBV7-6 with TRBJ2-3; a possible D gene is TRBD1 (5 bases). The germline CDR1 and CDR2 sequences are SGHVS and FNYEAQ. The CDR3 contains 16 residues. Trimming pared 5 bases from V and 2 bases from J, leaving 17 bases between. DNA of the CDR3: TGTGCCAGCAGCCTGGGGCAGACCCTCACCACAGATACGCAGTATTTT. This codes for CASSLGQTLTTDTQYF. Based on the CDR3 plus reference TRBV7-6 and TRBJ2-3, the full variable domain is GAGVSQSPRYKVTKRGQDVALRCDPISGHVSLYWYRQALGQGPEFLTYFNYEAQQDKSGLPNDRFSAERPEGSISTLTIQRTEQRDSAMYRCASSLGQTLTTDTQYFGPGTRLTVL.

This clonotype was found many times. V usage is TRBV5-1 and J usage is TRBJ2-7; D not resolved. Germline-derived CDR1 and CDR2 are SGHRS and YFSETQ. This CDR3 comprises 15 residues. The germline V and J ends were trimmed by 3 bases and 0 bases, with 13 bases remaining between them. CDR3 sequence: CASSYDGPSSYEQYF. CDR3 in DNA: TGCGCCAGCAGCTACGACGGTCCGAGCTCCTACGAGCAGTACTTC. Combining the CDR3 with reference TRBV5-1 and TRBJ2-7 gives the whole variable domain KAGVTQTPRYLIKTRGQQVTLSCSPISGHRSVSWYQQTPGQGLQFLFEYFSETQRNKGNFPGRFSGRQFSNSRSEMNVSTLELGDSALYLCASSYDGPSSYEQYFGPGTRLTVT.

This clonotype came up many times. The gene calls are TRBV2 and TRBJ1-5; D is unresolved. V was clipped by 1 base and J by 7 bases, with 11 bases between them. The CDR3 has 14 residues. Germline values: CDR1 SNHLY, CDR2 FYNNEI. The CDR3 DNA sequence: TGTGCCAGCAGTGAAGGAACCCTTGGGCAGCCCCAGCATTTT. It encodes CASSEGTLGQPQHF.

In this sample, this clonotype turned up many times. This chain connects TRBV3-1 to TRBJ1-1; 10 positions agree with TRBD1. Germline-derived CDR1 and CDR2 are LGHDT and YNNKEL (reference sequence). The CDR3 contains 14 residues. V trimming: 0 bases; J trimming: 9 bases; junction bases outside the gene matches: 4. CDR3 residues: CASSQEGQGRKAFF. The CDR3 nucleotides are TGTGCCAGCAGCCAAGAGGGACAGGGGAGAAAAGCTTTCTTT. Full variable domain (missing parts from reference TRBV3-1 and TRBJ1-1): DTAVSQTPKYLVTQMGNDKSIKCEQNLGHDTMYWYKQDSKKFLKIMFSYNNKELIINETVPNRFSPKSPDKAHLNLHINSLELGDSAVYFCASSQEGQGRKAFFGQGTRLTVV.

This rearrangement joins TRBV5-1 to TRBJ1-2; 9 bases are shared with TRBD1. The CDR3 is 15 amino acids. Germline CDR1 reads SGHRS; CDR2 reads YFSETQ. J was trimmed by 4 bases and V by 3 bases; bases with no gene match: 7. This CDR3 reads CASSSTGGIGYGYTF. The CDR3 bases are TGCGCCAGCAGCTCCACAGGGGGCATAGGCTATGGCTACACCTTC.

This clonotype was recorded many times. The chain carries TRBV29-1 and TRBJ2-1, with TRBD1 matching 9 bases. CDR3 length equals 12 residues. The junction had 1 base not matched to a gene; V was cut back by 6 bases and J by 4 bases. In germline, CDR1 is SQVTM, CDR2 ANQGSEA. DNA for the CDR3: TGCAGCGTGGGGACAGGGTACAATGAGCAGTTCTTC. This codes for CSVGTGYNEQFF.

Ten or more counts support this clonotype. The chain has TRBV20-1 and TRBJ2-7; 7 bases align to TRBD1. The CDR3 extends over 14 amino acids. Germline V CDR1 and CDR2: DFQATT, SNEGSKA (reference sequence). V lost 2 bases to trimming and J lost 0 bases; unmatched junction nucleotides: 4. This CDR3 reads CSARRGQASYEQYF. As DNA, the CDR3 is TGCAGTGCTAGACGCGGACAGGCCTCCTACGAGCAGTACTTC.

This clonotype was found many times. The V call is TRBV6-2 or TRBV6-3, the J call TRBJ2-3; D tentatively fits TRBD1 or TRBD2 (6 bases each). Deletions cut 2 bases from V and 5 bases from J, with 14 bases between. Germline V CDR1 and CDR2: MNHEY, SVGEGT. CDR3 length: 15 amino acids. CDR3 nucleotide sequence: TGTGCCAGCAGTTACCTGGGCAGGGGAGGAGATACGCAGTATTTT. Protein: CASSYLGRGGDTQYF.

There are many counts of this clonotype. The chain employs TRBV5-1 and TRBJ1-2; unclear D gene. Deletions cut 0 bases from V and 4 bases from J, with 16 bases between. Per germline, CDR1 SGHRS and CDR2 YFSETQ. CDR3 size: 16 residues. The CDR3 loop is CASSLAAGISSYGYTF. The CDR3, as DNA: TGCGCCAGCAGCTTGGCCGCGGGGATTTCCTCCTATGGCTACACCTTC.

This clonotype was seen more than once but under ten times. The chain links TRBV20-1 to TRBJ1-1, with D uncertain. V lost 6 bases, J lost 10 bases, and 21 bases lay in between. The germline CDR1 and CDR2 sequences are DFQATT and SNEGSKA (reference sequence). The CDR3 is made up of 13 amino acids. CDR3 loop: CSALQRGWEGAFF. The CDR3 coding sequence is TGCAGTGCCCTTCAGAGAGGGTGGGAAGGAGCTTTCTTT.

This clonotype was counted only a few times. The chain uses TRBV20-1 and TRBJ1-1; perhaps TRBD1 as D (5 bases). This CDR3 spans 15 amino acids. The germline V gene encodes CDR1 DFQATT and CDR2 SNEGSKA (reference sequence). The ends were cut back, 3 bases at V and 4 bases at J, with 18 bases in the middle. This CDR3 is CSASPLGDGGTEAFF. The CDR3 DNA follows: TGCAGTGCTAGTCCCCTCGGGGATGGGGGCACTGAAGCTTTCTTT.

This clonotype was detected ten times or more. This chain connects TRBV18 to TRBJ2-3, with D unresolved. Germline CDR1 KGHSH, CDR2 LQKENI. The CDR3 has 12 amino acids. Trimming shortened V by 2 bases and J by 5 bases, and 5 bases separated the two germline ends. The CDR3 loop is CASSPWVDTQYF. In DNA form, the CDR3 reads TGTGCCAGCTCACCATGGGTAGATACGCAGTATTTT.

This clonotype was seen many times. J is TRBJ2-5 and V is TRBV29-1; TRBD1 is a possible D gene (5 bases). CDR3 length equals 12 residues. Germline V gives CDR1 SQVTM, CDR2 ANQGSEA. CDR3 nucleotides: TGCGGTGTCAGGGCTGCCCCAGAGACCCAGTACTTC. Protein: CGVRAAPETQYF.

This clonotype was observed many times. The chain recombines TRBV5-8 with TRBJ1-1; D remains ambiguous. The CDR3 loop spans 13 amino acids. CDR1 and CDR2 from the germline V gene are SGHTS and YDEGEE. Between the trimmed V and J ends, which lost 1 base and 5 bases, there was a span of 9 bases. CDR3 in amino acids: CASSLMGWTEAFF. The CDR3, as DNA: TGTGCCAGCAGCTTGATGGGGTGGACTGAAGCTTTCTTT.

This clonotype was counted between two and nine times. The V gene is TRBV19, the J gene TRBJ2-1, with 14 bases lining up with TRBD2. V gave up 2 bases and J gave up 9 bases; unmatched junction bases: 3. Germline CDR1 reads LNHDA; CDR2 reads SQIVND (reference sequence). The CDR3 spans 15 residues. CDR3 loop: CASSIRTSGGIEQFF. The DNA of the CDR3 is TGTGCCAGTAGTATACGGACTAGCGGGGGGATTGAGCAGTTCTTC.

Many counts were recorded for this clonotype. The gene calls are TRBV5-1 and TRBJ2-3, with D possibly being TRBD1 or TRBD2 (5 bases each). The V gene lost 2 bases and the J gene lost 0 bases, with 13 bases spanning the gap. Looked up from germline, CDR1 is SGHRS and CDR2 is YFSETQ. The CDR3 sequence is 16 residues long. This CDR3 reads CASSLGSGPSTDTQYF. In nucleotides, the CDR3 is TGCGCCAGCAGCTTAGGTTCGGGGCCCAGCACAGATACGCAGTATTTT. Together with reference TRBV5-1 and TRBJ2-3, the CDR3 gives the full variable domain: KAGVTQTPRYLIKTRGQQVTLSCSPISGHRSVSWYQQTPGQGLQFLFEYFSETQRNKGNFPGRFSGRQFSNSRSEMNVSTLELGDSALYLCASSLGSGPSTDTQYFGPGTRLTVL.

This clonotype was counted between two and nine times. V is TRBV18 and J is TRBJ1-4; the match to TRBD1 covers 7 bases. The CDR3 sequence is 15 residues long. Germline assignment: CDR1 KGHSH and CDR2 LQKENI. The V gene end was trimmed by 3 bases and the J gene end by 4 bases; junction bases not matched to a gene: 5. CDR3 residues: CASSPVGTVNEKLFF. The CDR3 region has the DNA TGTGCCAGCTCACCCGTGGGGACAGTTAATGAAAAACTGTTTTTT.